The present T cell receptor beta chain was sequenced within a study of breast tumors, draining lymph nodes, adjacent tissues. Via MiXCR, TCRdb re-called the multiplex PCR reads, giving one row per CDR3 protein. The table lists about 140,000 distinct CDR3 sequences, approximately 20% of them singletons. This clonotype was seen at least ten times. Antigen: not known. Trimming took 0 bases from V and 4 from J, leaving 15 bases between them. The CDR3 contains 16 residues. Germline V CDR1 and CDR2: DFQATT, SNEGSKA (reference sequence). Notes on the study in general: Data only fit, rather than demonstrated, lymph node origin of most tumor T cells. Findings are consistent with lymph node origin and intratumoral expansion of most tumor T cells. Tumor TCR diversity was below lymph nodes but above nontumor tissue.

Samples came from axillary lymph nodes draining the breast cancer. The sample comprised axillary lymph node tissue. The genes are TRBV20-1 and TRBJ1-4; TRBD1 might be the D (5 bases). The origin of this receptor is a female donor with breast cancer. Some clones in this sample may be carry-over from other donors' samples. CDR3 sequence: CSARDTEGAVNEKLFF. CDR3 nucleotide sequence: TGCAGTGCTAGAGATACTGAAGGGGCCGTTAATGAAAAACTGTTTTTT.